This passage covers 5 T cell receptor beta chains from one sample sequenced in a study of blood T cell repertoires in COVID-19. Clones were sequenced by immunoSEQ multiplex PCR, and TCRdb holds only the in-frame ones, with some missing. The sample lists 100,000 to 120,000 clones; roughly 81% were seen once. Sequenced sample: peripheral blood. Receptors were obtained from a woman in her seventies with acute or convalescent COVID-19.

The J gene is TRBJ2-3, the V gene TRBV6-6; the D gene is possibly TRBD1 (6 bases). The CDR3 sequence is 13 residues long. Germline V lookup: CDR1 MNHNY, CDR2 SVGAGI (reference sequence). The V gene lost 6 bases and the J gene lost 2 bases, with 9 bases spanning the gap. CDR3 in DNA: TGTGCCAGCAGACAGGGTCTCACAGATACGCAGTATTTT. It translates to CASRQGLTDTQYF.

CDR3 amino acids: CASSRQENTEAFF. Here the CDR3 DNA reads TGTGCCAGCAGTCGACAGGAGAACACTGAAGCTTTCTTT. The chain has TRBV11-3 and TRBJ1-1; a weak D match, TRBD1 (6 bases). CDR1 and CDR2 (germline): SGHNT, YENEEA. V dropped 6 bases and J dropped 1 base, with 9 bases sitting between them. This CDR3 has 13 amino acids.

J is TRBJ1-5 and V is TRBV5-5; no definite D call. The V gene lost 4 bases and the J gene lost 5 bases, with 10 bases spanning the gap. The CDR3 is made up of 13 amino acids. Germline-derived CDR1 and CDR2 are SGHKS and YYEKEE (reference sequence). CDR3 sequence (DNA): TGTGCCAGCAGCCCCGACATTGATCAGCCCCAGCATTTT. The encoded protein is CASSPDIDQPQHF.

The V and J genes are TRBV5-4 and TRBJ2-5, with TRBD1 matching 7 bases. The CDR3 has 15 amino acids. The trim removed 6 bases at V and 5 bases at J, leaving 13 bases unmatched. CDR1 and CDR2 from the germline V gene are SGHNT and YYREEE (reference sequence). The CDR3 nucleotides are TGTGCCAGCACTAAGAAGAGGGGGCAAGGGGAGACCCAGTACTTC. It encodes CASTKKRGQGETQYF.

This sequence joins TRBV5-1 and TRBJ1-4, with D possibly TRBD1 on 6 matching bases. The V end lost 0 bases, the J end lost 7 bases, and 16 bases lay between the germline ends. There are 16 residues in the CDR3. Germline values: CDR1 SGHRS, CDR2 YFSETQ. The CDR3 is CASSLGDRDMAEKLFF. CDR3 bases: TGCGCCAGCAGCTTGGGAGACCGGGACATGGCTGAAAAACTGTTTTTT. The full variable domain, rest sourced from reference TRBV5-1 and TRBJ1-4, is KAGVTQTPRYLIKTRGQQVTLSCSPISGHRSVSWYQQTPGQGLQFLFEYFSETQRNKGNFPGRFSGRQFSNSRSEMNVSTLELGDSALYLCASSLGDRDMAEKLFFGSGTQLSVL.